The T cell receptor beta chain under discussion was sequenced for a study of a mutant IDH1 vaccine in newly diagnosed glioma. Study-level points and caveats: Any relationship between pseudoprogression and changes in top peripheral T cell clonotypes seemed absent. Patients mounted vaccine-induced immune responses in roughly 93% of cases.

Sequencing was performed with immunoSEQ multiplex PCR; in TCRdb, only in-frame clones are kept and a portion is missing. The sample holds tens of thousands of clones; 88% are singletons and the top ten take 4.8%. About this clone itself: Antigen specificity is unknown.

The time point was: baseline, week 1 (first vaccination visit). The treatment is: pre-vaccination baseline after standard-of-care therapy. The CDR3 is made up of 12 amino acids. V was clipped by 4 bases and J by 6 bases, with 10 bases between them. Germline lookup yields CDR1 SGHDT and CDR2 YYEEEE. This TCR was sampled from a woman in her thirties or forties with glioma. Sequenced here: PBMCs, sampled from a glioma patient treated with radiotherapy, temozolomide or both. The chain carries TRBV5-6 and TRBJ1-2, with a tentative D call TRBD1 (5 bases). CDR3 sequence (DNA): TGTGCCAGCAGCCTGGGGACGGATGGCTACACCTTC. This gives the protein CASSLGTDGYTF. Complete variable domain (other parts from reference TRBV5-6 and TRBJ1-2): DAGVTQSPTHLIKTRGQQVTLRCSPKSGHDTVSWYQQALGQGPQFIFQYYEEEERQRGNFPDRFSGHQFPNYSSELNVNALLLGDSALYLCASSLGTDGYTFGSGTRLTVV.